Described below is a single T cell receptor (beta chain) sequence and its context. Its specificity is not known. The CDR3 totals 15 residues. CDR1 SEHNR and CDR2 FQNEAQ come from the germline V gene (reference sequence). V lost 1 base and J lost 6; bases outside the gene matches: 2. While unrecorded immune exposures were likely, the donors were nominally healthy when sampled. This sample was included in a study of cytomegalovirus exposure and HLA in healthy donors. PCR involved 60 Vbeta and 13 Jbeta primers. The assay was immunoSEQ multiplex PCR, and TCRdb's table has in-frame clones only and misses some. The sample records fewer than 140,000 clones, about three quarters being singletons. Findings and limits, study-wide: The productive fraction for most TCR beta V segments was about 90% or about 30% in an earlier analysis. The classifier reportedly diagnosed cytomegalovirus status with high sensitivity and specificity. An observed cluster of highly shared sequence variants was recorded as a likely sequencing artifact.

This sequence originates from a woman in her 50s in good health and CMV-seropositive. V gene TRBV7-9 combines with J gene TRBJ2-1, with 11 bases that match TRBD2. Material for sequencing was PBMCs. Here the CDR3 reads CASSLVGLAVNEQFF. Written as DNA, the CDR3 is TGTGCCAGCAGCTTAGTGGGACTAGCGGTCAATGAGCAGTTCTTC.